These T cell receptor beta chains were read from a single sample in a study of T cells and copy number aberrations in small-cell lung cancer. Sequencing was performed with immunoSEQ multiplex PCR; in TCRdb, only in-frame clones are kept and a portion is missing. The sample has fewer than 9,500 clones, roughly 82% seen once. Sequencing was carried out using normal tissue next to the tumor. These receptors all stem from a woman in her fifties or sixties with small cell lung cancer. Both conserved end residues are part of each CDR3. The order of the fields is J gene, V gene, clone size, D gene, CDR3 protein, CDR3 DNA. D genes are given only for firm matches. Clone size is given for some rows only: seen once, a few or many times, or a class if the clone is expanded.

J: TRBJ2-7; V: TRBV27; size: .; D: .; CDR3: CASSFVLGVGSYEQYF; DNA: TGTGCCAGCAGTTTTGTCTTGGGGGTAGGATCCTACGAGCAGTACTTC
J: TRBJ2-7; V: TRBV25-1; size: .; D: TRBD2; CDR3: CASSVGLAGGIYEQYF; DNA: TGTGCCAGCAGTGTGGGACTAGCGGGAGGAATTTACGAGCAGTACTTC
J: TRBJ2-3; V: TRBV15; size: .; D: TRBD2; CDR3: CATSRGPGTSGRLVGDTQYF; DNA: TGTGCCACCAGCAGAGGTCCCGGGACTAGCGGGAGACTGGTGGGGGATACGCAGTATTTT
J: TRBJ2-7; V: TRBV25-1; size: .; D: TRBD2; CDR3: CASRGPGLAGGPYEQYF; DNA: TGTGCCAGCAGGGGGCCGGGACTAGCGGGAGGGCCGTACGAGCAGTACTTC
J: TRBJ2-7; V: TRBV7-2; size: .; D: TRBD2; CDR3: CASSPSIAGVHYEQYF; DNA: TGTGCCAGCAGCCCCTCCATAGCGGGAGTACACTACGAGCAGTACTTC
J: TRBJ1-5; V: TRBV7-9; size: .; D: .; CDR3: CASSLAQGPNQPQHF; DNA: TGTGCCAGCAGCTTAGCGCAAGGGCCCAATCAGCCCCAGCATTTT
J: TRBJ2-1; V: TRBV2; size: .; D: .; CDR3: CASSDYNEQFF; DNA: TGTGCCAGCAGTGATTACAATGAGCAGTTCTTC
J: TRBJ2-5; V: TRBV7-6; size: .; D: .; CDR3: CASSLSGSLETQYF; DNA: TGTGCCAGCAGCTTGTCTGGATCTCTCGAGACCCAGTACTTC
J: TRBJ2-3; V: TRBV19; size: .; D: .; CDR3: CVSSYTSTDTQYF; DNA: TGTGTCAGTAGTTATACTAGCACAGATACGCAGTATTTT
J: TRBJ2-2; V: TRBV5-1; size: .; D: TRBD1; CDR3: CASSLVPGTGLTGELFF; DNA: TGCGCCAGCAGCTTGGTCCCCGGGACAGGACTAACCGGGGAGCTGTTTTTT
J: TRBJ1-1; V: TRBV4-1; size: .; D: .; CDR3: CASSQGVSVTEAFF; DNA: TGCGCTAGCAGCCAGGGAGTGTCGGTCACTGAAGCTTTCTTT
J: TRBJ2-3; V: TRBV7-9; size: .; D: .; CDR3: CASSLDSTDTQYF; DNA: TGTGCCAGCAGCTTAGACAGCACAGATACGCAGTATTTT
J: TRBJ1-2; V: TRBV19; size: once; D: .; CDR3: CASSMGGGYGYTF; DNA: TGTGCCAGTAGTATGGGTGGCGGCTATGGCTACACCTTC
J: TRBJ2-7; V: TRBV5-4; size: .; D: .; CDR3: CASSSKRDSSSQQYF; DNA: TGTGCCAGCAGCTCCAAGAGGGACTCCTCCTCGCAGCAGTACTTC
J: TRBJ2-7; V: TRBV23-1; size: .; D: TRBD1; CDR3: CASSLGDRPPYEQYF; DNA: TGCGCCAGCAGTCTGGGGGACAGGCCTCCCTACGAGCAGTACTTC
J: TRBJ1-4; V: TRBV9; size: .; D: .; CDR3: CASSVDLANEKLFF; DNA: TGTGCCAGCAGCGTAGATTTGGCTAATGAAAAACTGTTTTTT
J: TRBJ2-4; V: TRBV7-2; size: .; D: .; CDR3: CASGRQVTDIQYF; DNA: TGTGCCAGCGGCCGCCAGGTTACGGACATTCAGTACTTC
J: TRBJ2-3; V: TRBV7-3; size: .; D: .; CDR3: CASSLTSDTQYF; DNA: TGTGCCAGCAGCTTAACGTCGGATACGCAGTATTTT
J: TRBJ2-7; V: TRBV27; size: .; D: .; CDR3: CASRQGNGDEQYF; DNA: TGTGCCAGCAGGCAGGGGAATGGCGACGAGCAGTACTTC
J: TRBJ2-7; V: TRBV4-2; size: .; D: TRBD2; CDR3: CASSQETSGGIYEQYF; DNA: TGTGCCAGCAGCCAAGAAACTAGCGGAGGAATCTACGAGCAGTACTTC